The 2 T cell receptor beta chains in this list originate from one sample, sequenced in a study of T cell responses to AZD1222 COVID-19 vaccine. Only in-frame clones appear in the TCRdb table, and some are missing; sequencing was by immunoSEQ multiplex PCR. The sample shows under 110,000 clones, roughly 87% of them seen only once. Specimen: peripheral blood, collected 28 days after the second AZD1222 dose. These receptor sequences come from an adult who received the AZD1222 COVID-19 vaccine.

DNA of the CDR3: TGTGCCACCAGCGGACTAGCGGGGCCCCGGGAGCAGTACTTC. Protein product: CATSGLAGPREQYF. The rearrangement joins TRBV15 to TRBJ2-7, with TRBD2 matching over 12 bases. V shed 5 bases, J shed 7 bases, and the junction held 6 bases outside the gene matches. The CDR3 has 14 amino acids. The germline gives CDR1 LNHNV, CDR2 YYDKDF (reference sequence).

The J gene is TRBJ2-3, the V gene TRBV18; 16 positions match TRBD2. The CDR3 loop spans 17 amino acids. Trimming cost V 6 bases and J 3 bases; bases outside gene matches: 6. CDR1 is KGHSH, CDR2 LQKENI, per germline. The CDR3 sequence: CASSPPGLAGGTDTQYF. Written as DNA, the CDR3 is TGTGCCAGCTCCCCCCCGGGACTAGCGGGGGGGACAGATACGCAGTATTTT.